The 27 T cell receptor beta chains in this list originate from one sample, sequenced in a study of CD4 T cells in relation to SARS-CoV-2 and coronaviruses. Data came from immunoSEQ multiplex PCR; TCRdb stores just in-frame clones and leaves some out. In the table there are tens of thousands of clones, 77% of which are singletons. What these receptors recognize is not known. Sequenced material: memory CD4+ T cells from PBMCs, cultured in vitro. Receptors originate from an adult with COVID-19.

The chain couples TRBV2 to TRBJ2-7, with TRBD1 identical over 7 bases. The ends lost 7 bases at V and 3 bases at J; junction bases unmatched: 9. Looked up from germline, CDR1 is SNHLY and CDR2 is FYNNEI. CDR3 length: 14 residues. The CDR3 sequence: CASTQGQLRYEQYF. As DNA, the CDR3 is TGTGCCAGCACCCAGGGACAGCTACGCTACGAGCAGTACTTC.

The gene calls are TRBV25-1 and TRBJ1-2; a weak D match, TRBD1 (6 bases). The V gene's germline CDR1 is MGHDK and CDR2 SYGVNS. V lost 3 bases, J lost 2 bases, and 7 bases lay in between. This CDR3 region has 13 residues. In nucleotides, the CDR3 is TGTGCCAGCAGTGATAGGGGGAACTATGGCTACACCTTC. It yields the protein CASSDRGNYGYTF.

The rearrangement uses TRBV6-1 and TRBJ1-4; 8 nucleotides agree with TRBD1. V lost 4 bases, J lost 3 bases, and 13 bases stayed unmatched. Germline V gene lookup returns CDR1 MNHNS and CDR2 SASEGT. The CDR3 consists of 18 residues. Here the CDR3 DNA reads TGTGCCAGCAGTGGGACAGGGCGGCCTCTTGGGGCTAATGAAAAACTGTTTTTT. Protein product: CASSGTGRPLGANEKLFF.

V is TRBV27 and J is TRBJ2-7; 11 bases align to TRBD1. Germline trimming cut 3 bases from V and 3 bases from J; bases unmatched to any gene: 4. The CDR3 runs 15 residues. Germline assignment: CDR1 MNHEY and CDR2 SMNVEV (reference sequence). The CDR3 region is CASSLTGTGGYEQYF. CDR3 sequence (DNA): TGTGCCAGCAGTTTGACCGGGACAGGGGGCTACGAGCAGTACTTC.

The chain recombines TRBV30 with TRBJ2-7; 12 bases map to TRBD2. This CDR3 is 16 amino acids long. The V segment lost 1 base and the J segment 6 bases; nucleotides outside the gene matches: 10. Germline CDR1 is GTSNPN and CDR2 is SVGIG (reference sequence). The CDR3 loop reads CAWSEGLAGGPGEQYF. CDR3 DNA: TGTGCCTGGAGTGAGGGGCTAGCGGGAGGGCCGGGCGAGCAGTACTTC.

This chain connects TRBV6-2 or TRBV6-3 to TRBJ2-6; D uncertain. CDR3 size: 19 residues. Trimming removed 6 bases from V and 0 bases from J, with 21 bases in between. Germline V gene lookup returns CDR1 MNHEY and CDR2 SVGEGT. CDR3 sequence reads: CASSLIPLDRPSGANVLTF. In DNA, the CDR3 is TGTGCCAGCAGCCTCATACCACTGGATCGACCCTCTGGGGCCAACGTCCTGACTTTC.

This rearrangement joins TRBV30 to TRBJ2-4, with D maybe TRBD1 (6 bases). The CDR3 loop spans 12 amino acids. The V gene lost 5 bases and the J gene lost 9 bases, with 14 bases spanning the gap. CDR1 is GTSNPN and CDR2 is SVGIG in the germline V gene (reference sequence). The CDR3 loop reads CAWSRDKGIQYF. CDR3 in DNA: TGTGCCTGGTCCCGGGACAAAGGCATTCAGTACTTC. Full variable domain (rest looked up from reference TRBV30 and TRBJ2-4): SQTIHQWPATLVQPVGSPLSLECTVEGTSNPNLYWYRQAAGRGLQLLFYSVGIGQISSEVPQNLSASRPQDRQFILSSKKLLLSDSGFYLCAWSRDKGIQYFGAGTRLSVL.

This clone appeared a few times. The chain recombines TRBV28 with TRBJ1-1; no clear D. CDR3 length: 13 amino acids. Between the trimmed V and J ends, which lost 1 base and 0 bases, there was a span of 3 bases. Germline CDR1 and CDR2: MDHEN and SYDVKM. The CDR3 loop is CASSLSVNTEAFF. CDR3 DNA sequence: TGTGCCAGCAGTTTATCTGTGAACACTGAAGCTTTCTTT.

The V call is TRBV19, the J call TRBJ2-5; D is possibly TRBD2 (6 bases). The CDR3 runs 17 residues. V lost 2 bases and J lost 2, with 18 bases in between. The V gene's germline CDR1 is LNHDA and CDR2 SQIVND (reference sequence). CDR3 sequence (DNA): TGTGCCAGTAGTATAAAGTTCTCCGGGGGACCACAAGAGACCCAGTACTTC. This sequence encodes CASSIKFSGGPQETQYF.

The rearrangement joins TRBV19 to TRBJ1-1; D ambiguous. V was cut by 6 bases and J by 0 bases, with 11 bases left in between. Germline lookup yields CDR1 LNHDA and CDR2 SQIVND (reference sequence). The CDR3 runs to 14 residues. CDR3 in DNA: TGTGCCAGTAGAAGAGGCCAGTTGAACACTGAAGCTTTCTTT. The encoded protein is CASRRGQLNTEAFF.

V is TRBV25-1 and J is TRBJ1-5; the D is unclear. V lost 5 bases and J 9 bases, leaving 14 bases between the germline ends. The CDR3 extends over 13 amino acids. Germline loops: CDR1 MGHDK, CDR2 SYGVNS. CDR3 nucleotide sequence: TGTGCCAGCAGTTTGGGCAGGTCCGGGCCCCAGCATTTT. Protein sequence: CASSLGRSGPQHF.

CDR3: CASSPRSSLIWTDSYNEQFF. The CDR3 coding sequence is TGTGCCAGCAGTCCTAGATCGTCCCTAATATGGACGGACTCCTACAATGAGCAGTTCTTC. The rearrangement joins TRBV6-6 to TRBJ2-1; D uncertain. The CDR3 covers 20 residues. V shed 5 bases and J shed 0 bases, with 26 bases lying between them. Germline V gives CDR1 MNHNY, CDR2 SVGAGI (reference sequence).

The table lists this clone with a few counts. The chain combines TRBV4-1 with TRBJ2-1; 13 bases are a match to TRBD2. Germline V gene sequence: CDR1 MGHRA, CDR2 YSYEKL. Trimming at V came to 4 bases and at J to 7 bases, leaving 1 base not matched to a gene. CDR3 length: 14 amino acids. The CDR3 bases are TGCGCCAGCAGCCCGGGACTAGCGGGGAATGAGCAGTTCTTC. Amino acids: CASSPGLAGNEQFF.

This chain's CDR3 is CASSRRENEKLFF. In nucleotides, the CDR3 is TGTGCCAGCAGCCGGAGAGAGAATGAAAAACTGTTTTTT. The gene calls are TRBV2 and TRBJ1-4; D unresolved. The V gene's germline CDR1 is SNHLY and CDR2 FYNNEI. This CDR3 region has 13 residues. Trimming stripped 6 bases from V and 5 bases from J, with 10 bases between.

The rearrangement uses TRBV15 and TRBJ2-7; tentatively, D is TRBD2 (5 bases). Trimming removed 1 base from V and 3 bases from J, with 16 bases in between. Germline-derived CDR1 and CDR2 are LNHNV and YYDKDF (reference sequence). The CDR3 runs 16 residues. CDR3 loop: CATSRGGAQRGYEQYF. In DNA form, the CDR3 reads TGTGCCACCAGCAGAGGGGGAGCGCAACGGGGCTACGAGCAGTACTTC.

The DNA for the CDR3 is TGTGCCAGCAGCTCCCAGGGACTAGCTACGGAGACCCAGTACTTC. Amino acids: CASSSQGLATETQYF. The rearrangement uses TRBV7-8 and TRBJ2-5; 9 bases match TRBD2. This CDR3 region has 15 residues. Germline V lookup: CDR1 SGHVS, CDR2 FQNEAQ. V gave up 4 bases and J gave up 5 bases; unmatched junction bases: 8.

This clone showed up just a few times. The chain joins TRBV4-1 to TRBJ1-1, with a tentative D call TRBD1 (6 bases). Trimming pared 5 bases from V and 7 bases from J, leaving 29 bases between. Germline V gene lookup returns CDR1 MGHRA and CDR2 YSYEKL. This CDR3 has 18 residues. CDR3 in DNA: TGCGCCAGCAGCTCAGGTTCCCGCCGGCCAGGGACACTGTATGAAGCTTTCTTT. It encodes CASSSGSRRPGTLYEAFF.

The chain joins TRBV6-5 to TRBJ2-7; TRBD2 aligns across 12 bases. Per germline, CDR1 MNHEY and CDR2 SVGAGI. The CDR3 consists of 14 residues. V lost 5 bases and J lost 7; bases outside the gene matches: 6. The CDR3: CASSKTSGRLEQYF. The CDR3 DNA follows: TGTGCCAGCAGTAAGACTAGCGGGAGACTTGAGCAGTACTTC.

The gene calls are TRBV12-3 or TRBV12-4 and TRBJ2-7; weak D call: TRBD2 (6 bases). With 8 bases removed from V and 7 bases from J, the gap between germline ends came to 12 bases. This CDR3 spans 11 amino acids. The CDR3 sequence: CASRMGGEQYF. The CDR3 nucleotides read TGTGCCAGCCGAATGGGGGGAGAGCAGTACTTC.

The chain is built from TRBV13 and TRBJ2-6; the D gene is possibly TRBD1 (5 bases). CDR3 length equals 13 residues. V was clipped by 7 bases and J by 3 bases, with 7 bases between them. Per the germline V gene, CDR1 is PRHDT and CDR2 is FYEKMQ (reference sequence). The CDR3, as DNA: TGTGCCAGCACCCAGGGTGGGGCCAACGTCCTGACTTTC. The encoded protein is CASTQGGANVLTF.

The chain links TRBV5-1 to TRBJ2-5; 9 positions match TRBD1. The germline CDR1 and CDR2 sequences are SGHRS and YFSETQ. V lost 3 bases and J lost 5; bases outside the gene matches: 11. This CDR3 region has 16 residues. CDR3: CASSSDQGQGGETQYF. In nucleotides, the CDR3 is TGCGCCAGCAGCTCGGACCAGGGACAGGGTGGGGAGACCCAGTACTTC.

V usage is TRBV4-3 and J usage is TRBJ2-7; no clear D gene. V lost 1 base and J 7 bases, leaving 14 bases between the germline ends. Germline V gives CDR1 LGHNA, CDR2 YSLEER. The CDR3 sequence is 14 residues long. The CDR3 coding sequence is TGCGCCAGCAGCCAAGGTGATAGGGCTAGGGAGCAGTACTTC. Translated: CASSQGDRAREQYF.

This clone occurred a few times. The chain combines TRBV5-1 with TRBJ2-2; 11 bases are shared with TRBD1. The CDR3 loop spans 17 amino acids. V lost 2 bases and J lost 4; bases outside the gene matches: 7. Germline V gives CDR1 SGHRS, CDR2 YFSETQ. The CDR3 loop reads CASSLGQGAGGTGELFF. The DNA of the CDR3 is TGCGCCAGCAGCTTAGGACAGGGGGCCGGCGGCACCGGGGAGCTGTTTTTT.

This clone appeared once. The rearrangement joins TRBV15 to TRBJ1-1, with 8 bases lining up with TRBD1. Germline CDR1 LNHNV, CDR2 YYDKDF (reference sequence). This CDR3 is built from 15 residues. The trim removed 3 bases at V and 1 base at J, leaving 4 bases unmatched. The CDR3 nucleotides read TGTGCCACCAGCAGGGGCGGGACAGGGAACACTGAAGCTTTCTTT. Protein product: CATSRGGTGNTEAFF.

The chain is built from TRBV1 and TRBJ1-2; the tabulated D call, TRBD1, remains unverified against the DNA. TRBV1 is given as a pseudogene. The CDR3 sequence is 17 residues long. For the CDR3, the DNA is TGCACCAGCAGCCAGCAAGACAGGGTTGAGGGCTACTATGGCTACACCTTC. Its translation is CTSSQQDRVEGYYGYTF.

The chain joins TRBV19 to TRBJ2-7, with D uncertain. CDR1 and CDR2 from the germline V gene are LNHDA and SQIVND (reference sequence). V was pared by 5 bases and J by 4 bases, with 15 bases between. CDR3 length equals 14 residues. For the CDR3, the DNA is TGTGCCAGTAGTCCATCGAGTACATTATACGAGCAGTACTTC. It encodes CASSPSSTLYEQYF.

The chain links TRBV5-6 to TRBJ2-7; 7 bases are a match to TRBD1. The V and J ends lost 4 bases and 0 bases, in that order; junction bases with no gene match: 7. CDR1 is SGHDT, CDR2 YYEEEE, per germline. There are 15 residues in the CDR3. This CDR3 reads CASSLLGDSSYEQYF. DNA for the CDR3: TGTGCCAGCAGCCTCTTGGGGGACAGCTCCTACGAGCAGTACTTC.